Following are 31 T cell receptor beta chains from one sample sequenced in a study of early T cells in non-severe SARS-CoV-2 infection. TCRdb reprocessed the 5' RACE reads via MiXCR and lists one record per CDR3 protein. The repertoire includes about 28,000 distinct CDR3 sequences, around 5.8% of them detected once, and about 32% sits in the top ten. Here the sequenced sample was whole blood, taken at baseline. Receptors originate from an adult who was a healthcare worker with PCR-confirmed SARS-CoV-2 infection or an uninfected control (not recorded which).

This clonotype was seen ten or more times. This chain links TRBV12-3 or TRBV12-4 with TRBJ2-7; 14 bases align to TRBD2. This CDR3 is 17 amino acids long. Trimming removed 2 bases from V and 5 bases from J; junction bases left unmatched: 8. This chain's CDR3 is CASSLFGTSGRGDEQYF. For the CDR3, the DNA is TGTGCCAGCAGTTTATTTGGGACTAGCGGGAGAGGAGACGAGCAGTACTTC.

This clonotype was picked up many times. The CDR3 DNA reads as TGCAGTGCTAGCAAAATAGCGGACACAGATACGCAGTATTTT. Amino acid sequence: CSASKIADTDTQYF. The chain links TRBV20-1 to TRBJ2-3; tentatively, D is TRBD2 (6 bases). CDR1 is DFQATT, CDR2 SNEGSKA, per germline (reference sequence). Trimming stripped 3 bases from V and 2 bases from J, with 12 bases between. The CDR3 totals 14 residues.

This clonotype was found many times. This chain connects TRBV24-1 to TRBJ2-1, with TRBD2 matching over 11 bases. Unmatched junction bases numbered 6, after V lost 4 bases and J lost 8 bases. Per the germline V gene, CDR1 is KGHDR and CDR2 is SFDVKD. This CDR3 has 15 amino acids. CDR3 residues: CATSDSRTSGYEQFF. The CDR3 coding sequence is TGTGCCACCAGTGACTCAAGGACTAGCGGGTATGAGCAGTTCTTC.

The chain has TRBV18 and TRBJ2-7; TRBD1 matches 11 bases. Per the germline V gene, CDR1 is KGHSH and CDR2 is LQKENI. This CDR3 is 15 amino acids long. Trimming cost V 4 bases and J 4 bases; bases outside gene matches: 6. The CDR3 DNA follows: TGTGCCAGCTCACTCCGGGACAGGGGGTTTTACGAGCAGTACTTC. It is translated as CASSLRDRGFYEQYF.

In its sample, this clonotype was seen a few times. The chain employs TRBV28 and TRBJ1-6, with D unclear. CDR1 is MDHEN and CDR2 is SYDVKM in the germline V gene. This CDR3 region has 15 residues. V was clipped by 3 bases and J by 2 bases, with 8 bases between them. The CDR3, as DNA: TGTGCCAGCAGTTTGGAACAGCCCTATAATTCACCCCTCCACTTT. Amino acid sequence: CASSLEQPYNSPLHF.

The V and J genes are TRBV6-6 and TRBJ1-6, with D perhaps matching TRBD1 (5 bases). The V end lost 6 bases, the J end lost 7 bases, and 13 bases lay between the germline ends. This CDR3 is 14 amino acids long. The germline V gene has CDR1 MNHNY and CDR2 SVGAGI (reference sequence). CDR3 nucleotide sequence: TGTGCCAGCAGCGGTCAGGGAAGGAATTCACCCCTCCACTTT. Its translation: CASSGQGRNSPLHF.

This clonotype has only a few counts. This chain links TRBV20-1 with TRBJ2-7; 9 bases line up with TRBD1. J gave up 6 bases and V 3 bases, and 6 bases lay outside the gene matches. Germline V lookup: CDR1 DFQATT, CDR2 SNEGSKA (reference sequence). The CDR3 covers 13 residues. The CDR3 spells CSASRDRETEQYF. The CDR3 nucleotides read TGCAGTGCTAGTCGGGACAGGGAGACCGAGCAGTACTTC.

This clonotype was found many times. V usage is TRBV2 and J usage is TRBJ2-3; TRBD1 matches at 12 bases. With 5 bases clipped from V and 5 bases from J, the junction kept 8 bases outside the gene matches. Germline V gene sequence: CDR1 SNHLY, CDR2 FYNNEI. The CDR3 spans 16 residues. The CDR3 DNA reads TGTGCCAGCAGTCCCTGGGGACAGGGGGCTAAAGATACGCAGTATTTT. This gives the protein CASSPWGQGAKDTQYF.

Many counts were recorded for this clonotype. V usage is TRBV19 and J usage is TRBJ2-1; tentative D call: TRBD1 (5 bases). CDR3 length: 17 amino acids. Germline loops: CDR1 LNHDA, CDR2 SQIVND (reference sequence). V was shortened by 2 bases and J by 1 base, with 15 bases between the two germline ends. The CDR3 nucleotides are TGTGCCAGTAGTATAAGCCCCAAGGGGTGGTCCTACAATGAGCAGTTCTTC. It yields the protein CASSISPKGWSYNEQFF.

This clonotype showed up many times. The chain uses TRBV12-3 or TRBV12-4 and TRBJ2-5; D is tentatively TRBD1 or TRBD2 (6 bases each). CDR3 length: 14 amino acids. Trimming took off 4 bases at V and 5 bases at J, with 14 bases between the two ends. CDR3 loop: CASSSWGAGETQYF. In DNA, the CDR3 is TGTGCCAGCAGTTCTTGGGGGGCCGGGGAGACCCAGTACTTC.

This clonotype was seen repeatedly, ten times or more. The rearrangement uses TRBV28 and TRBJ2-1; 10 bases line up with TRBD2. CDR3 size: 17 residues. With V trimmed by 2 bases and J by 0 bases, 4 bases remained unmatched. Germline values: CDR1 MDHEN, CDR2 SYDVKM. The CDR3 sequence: CASSLLAGVYSYNEQFF. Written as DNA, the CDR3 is TGTGCCAGCAGTTTACTAGCGGGAGTATACTCCTACAATGAGCAGTTCTTC.

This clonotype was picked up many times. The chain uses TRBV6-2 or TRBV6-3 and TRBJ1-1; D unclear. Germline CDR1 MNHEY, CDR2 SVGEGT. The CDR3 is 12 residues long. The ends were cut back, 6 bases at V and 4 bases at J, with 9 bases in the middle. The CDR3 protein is CASRSTFTEAFF. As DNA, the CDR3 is TGTGCCAGCAGAAGCACCTTCACTGAAGCTTTCTTT.

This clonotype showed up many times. DNA of the CDR3: TGCGCCAGCAGGGGGCCCGGGTACGAGCAGTACTTC. As protein: CASRGPGYEQYF. The chain recombines TRBV10-2 with TRBJ2-7, with D tentatively TRBD1 (5 bases). The CDR3 length is 12 residues. Germline values: CDR1 WSHSY, CDR2 SAAADI. V shed 6 bases and J shed 4 bases, with 10 bases lying between them.

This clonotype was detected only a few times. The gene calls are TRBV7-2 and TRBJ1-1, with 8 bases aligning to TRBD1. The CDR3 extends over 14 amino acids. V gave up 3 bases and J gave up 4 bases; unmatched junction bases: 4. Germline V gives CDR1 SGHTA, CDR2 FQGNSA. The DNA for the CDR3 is TGTGCCAGCAGCTTTGACAGGGGCAGCACTGAAGCTTTCTTT. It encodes CASSFDRGSTEAFF.

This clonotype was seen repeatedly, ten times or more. The CDR3 nucleotides read TGCAGTGCTAGAGGGTTACAGCGGTCTGGGGGCTTACAAGAGACCCAGTACTTC. Residues: CSARGLQRSGGLQETQYF. The chain carries TRBV20-1 and TRBJ2-5; TRBD1 is a possible D gene (6 bases). Between the trimmed V and J ends, which lost 1 base and 2 bases, there was a span of 23 bases. The germline V gene encodes CDR1 DFQATT and CDR2 SNEGSKA (reference sequence). The CDR3 has 18 residues.

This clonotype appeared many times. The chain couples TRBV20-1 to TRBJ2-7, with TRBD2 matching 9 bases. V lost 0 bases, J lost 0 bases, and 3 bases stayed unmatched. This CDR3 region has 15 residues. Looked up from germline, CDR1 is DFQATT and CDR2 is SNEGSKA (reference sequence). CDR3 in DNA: TGCAGTGCTAGAGACCCTAGCGGGGACTCCTACGAGCAGTACTTC. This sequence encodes CSARDPSGDSYEQYF.

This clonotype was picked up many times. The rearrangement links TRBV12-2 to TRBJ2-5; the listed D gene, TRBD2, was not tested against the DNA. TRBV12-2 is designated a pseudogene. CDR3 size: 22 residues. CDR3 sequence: CASRLEMLTRPGLAGGAETQYF. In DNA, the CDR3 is TGTGCAAGTCGCTTAGAAATGTTGACTAGACCGGGACTAGCGGGAGGGGCAGAGACCCAGTACTTC.

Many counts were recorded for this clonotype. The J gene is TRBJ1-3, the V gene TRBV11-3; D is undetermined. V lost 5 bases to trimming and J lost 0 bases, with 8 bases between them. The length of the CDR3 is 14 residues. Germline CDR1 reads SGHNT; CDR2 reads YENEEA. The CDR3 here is CASSPGGSGNTIYF. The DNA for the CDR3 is TGTGCCAGCAGCCCGGGTGGCTCTGGAAACACCATATATTTT. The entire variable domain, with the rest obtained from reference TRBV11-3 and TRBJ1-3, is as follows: EAGVVQSPRYKIIEKKQPVAFWCNPISGHNTLYWYLQNLGQGPELLIRYENEEAVDDSQLPKDRFSAERLKGVDSTLKIQPAELGDSAVYLCASSPGGSGNTIYFGEGSWLTVV.

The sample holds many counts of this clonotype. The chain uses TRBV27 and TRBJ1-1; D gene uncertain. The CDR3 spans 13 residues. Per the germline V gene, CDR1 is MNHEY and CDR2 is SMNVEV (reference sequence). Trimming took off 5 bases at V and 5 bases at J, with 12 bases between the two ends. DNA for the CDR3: TGTGCCAGCAGTCCAGCCGTTATGACTGAAGCTTTCTTT. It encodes CASSPAVMTEAFF.

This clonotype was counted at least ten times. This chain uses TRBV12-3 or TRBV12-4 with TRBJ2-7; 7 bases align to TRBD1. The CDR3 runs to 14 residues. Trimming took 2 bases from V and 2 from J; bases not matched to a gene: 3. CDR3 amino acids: CASSLRQGAYEQYF. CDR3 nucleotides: TGTGCCAGCAGTTTACGGCAGGGGGCCTACGAGCAGTACTTC.

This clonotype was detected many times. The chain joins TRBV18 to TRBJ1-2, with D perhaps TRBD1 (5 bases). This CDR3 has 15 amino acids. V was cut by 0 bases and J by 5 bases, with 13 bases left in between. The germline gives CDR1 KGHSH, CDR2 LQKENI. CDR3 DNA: TGTGCCAGCTCACCACCGGGGCTTTCCCCGTATGGCTACACCTTC. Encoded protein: CASSPPGLSPYGYTF.

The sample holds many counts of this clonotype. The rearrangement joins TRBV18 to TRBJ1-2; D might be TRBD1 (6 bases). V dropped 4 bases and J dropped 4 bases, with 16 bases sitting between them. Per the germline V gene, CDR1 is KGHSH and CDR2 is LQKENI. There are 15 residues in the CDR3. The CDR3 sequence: CASSRTQGTLYGYTF. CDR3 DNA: TGTGCCAGCTCACGTACACAGGGAACGCTCTATGGCTACACCTTC.

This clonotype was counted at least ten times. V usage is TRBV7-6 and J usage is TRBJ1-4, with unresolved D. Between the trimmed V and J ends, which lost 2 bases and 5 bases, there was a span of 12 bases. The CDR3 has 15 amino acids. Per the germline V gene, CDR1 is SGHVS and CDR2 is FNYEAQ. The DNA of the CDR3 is TGTGCCAGCAGCTTATCGGCCCAGGAGAATGAAAAACTGTTTTTT. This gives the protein CASSLSAQENEKLFF.

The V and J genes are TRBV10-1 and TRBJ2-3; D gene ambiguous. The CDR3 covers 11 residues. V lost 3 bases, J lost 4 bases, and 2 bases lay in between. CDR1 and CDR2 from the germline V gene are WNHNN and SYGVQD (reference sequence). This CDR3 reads CASSDADTQYF. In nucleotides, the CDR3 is TGCGCCAGCAGTGATGCAGATACGCAGTATTTT.

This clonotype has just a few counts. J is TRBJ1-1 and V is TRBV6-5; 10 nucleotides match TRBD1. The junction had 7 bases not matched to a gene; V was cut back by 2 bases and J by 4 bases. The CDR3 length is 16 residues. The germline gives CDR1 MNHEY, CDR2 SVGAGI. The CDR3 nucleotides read TGTGCCAGCAGTTACGGGACAGGGGCGGGGAGCACTGAAGCTTTCTTT. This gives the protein CASSYGTGAGSTEAFF.

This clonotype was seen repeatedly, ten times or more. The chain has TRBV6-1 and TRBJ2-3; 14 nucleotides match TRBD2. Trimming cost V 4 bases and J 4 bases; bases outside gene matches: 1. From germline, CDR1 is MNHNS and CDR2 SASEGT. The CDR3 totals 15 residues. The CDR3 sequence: CASSGLAGGPDTQYF. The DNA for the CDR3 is TGTGCCAGCAGTGGACTAGCGGGAGGGCCAGATACGCAGTATTTT.

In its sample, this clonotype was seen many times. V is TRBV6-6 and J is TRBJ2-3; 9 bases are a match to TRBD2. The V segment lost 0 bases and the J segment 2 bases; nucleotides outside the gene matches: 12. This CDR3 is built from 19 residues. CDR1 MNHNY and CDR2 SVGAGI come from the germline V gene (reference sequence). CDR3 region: CASSYSSGKRGDHTDTQYF. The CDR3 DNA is TGTGCCAGCAGTTACTCCTCCGGGAAGCGGGGGGACCACACAGATACGCAGTATTTT.

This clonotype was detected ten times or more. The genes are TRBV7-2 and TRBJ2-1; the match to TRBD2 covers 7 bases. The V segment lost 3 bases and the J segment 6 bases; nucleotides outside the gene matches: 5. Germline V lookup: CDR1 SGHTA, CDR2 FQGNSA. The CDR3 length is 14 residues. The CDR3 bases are TGTGCCAGCAGCTTGAGCCTAGCGGTCAATGAGCAGTTCTTC. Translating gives CASSLSLAVNEQFF.

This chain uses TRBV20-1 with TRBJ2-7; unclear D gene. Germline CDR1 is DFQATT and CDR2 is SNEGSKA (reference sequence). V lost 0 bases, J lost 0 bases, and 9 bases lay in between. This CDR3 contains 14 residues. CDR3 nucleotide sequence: TGCAGTGCTAGAGATAGGACGGTCTCCTACGAGCAGTACTTC. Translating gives CSARDRTVSYEQYF.

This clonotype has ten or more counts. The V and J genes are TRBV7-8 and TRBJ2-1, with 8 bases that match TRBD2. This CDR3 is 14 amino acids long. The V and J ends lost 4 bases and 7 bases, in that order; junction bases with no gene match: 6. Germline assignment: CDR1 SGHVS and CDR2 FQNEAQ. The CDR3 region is CASSSRGGGNEQFF. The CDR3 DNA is TGTGCCAGCAGCTCCCGGGGGGGCGGGAATGAGCAGTTCTTC. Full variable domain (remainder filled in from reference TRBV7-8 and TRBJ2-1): GAGVSQSPRYKVAKRGQDVALRCDPISGHVSLFWYQQALGQGPEFLTYFQNEAQLDKSGLPSDRFFAERPEGSVSTLKIQRTQQEDSAVYLCASSSRGGGNEQFFGPGTRLTVL.

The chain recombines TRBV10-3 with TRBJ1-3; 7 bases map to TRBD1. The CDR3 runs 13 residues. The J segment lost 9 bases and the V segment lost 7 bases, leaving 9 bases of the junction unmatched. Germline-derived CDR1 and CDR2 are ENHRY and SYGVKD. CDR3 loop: CAITLDRTATIYF. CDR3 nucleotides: TGTGCCATCACTTTGGACAGGACGGCCACCATATATTTT.